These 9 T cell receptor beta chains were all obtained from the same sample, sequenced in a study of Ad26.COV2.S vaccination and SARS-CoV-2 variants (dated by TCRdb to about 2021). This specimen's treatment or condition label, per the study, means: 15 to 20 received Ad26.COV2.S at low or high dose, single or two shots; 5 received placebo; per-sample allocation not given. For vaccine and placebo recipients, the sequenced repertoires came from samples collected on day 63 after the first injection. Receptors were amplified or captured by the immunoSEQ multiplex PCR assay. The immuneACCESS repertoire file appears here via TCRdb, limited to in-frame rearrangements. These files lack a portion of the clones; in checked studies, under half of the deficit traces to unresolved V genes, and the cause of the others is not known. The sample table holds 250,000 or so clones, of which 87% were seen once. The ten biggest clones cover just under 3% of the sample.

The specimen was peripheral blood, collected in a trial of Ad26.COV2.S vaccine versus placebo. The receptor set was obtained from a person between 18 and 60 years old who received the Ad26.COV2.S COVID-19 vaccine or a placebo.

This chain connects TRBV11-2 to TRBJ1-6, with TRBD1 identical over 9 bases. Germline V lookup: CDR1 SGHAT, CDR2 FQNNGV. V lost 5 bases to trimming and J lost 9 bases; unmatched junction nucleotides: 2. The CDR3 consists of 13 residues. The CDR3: CASSGDRASPLHF. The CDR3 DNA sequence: TGTGCCAGCAGCGGGGACAGGGCTTCACCCCTCCACTTT.

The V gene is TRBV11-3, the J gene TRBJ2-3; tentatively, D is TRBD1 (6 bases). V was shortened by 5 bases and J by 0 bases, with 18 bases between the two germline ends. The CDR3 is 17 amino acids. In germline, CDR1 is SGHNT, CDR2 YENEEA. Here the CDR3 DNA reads TGTGCCAGCAGCCCTACTTGGACAGCCACTAGCACAGATACGCAGTATTTT. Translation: CASSPTWTATSTDTQYF.

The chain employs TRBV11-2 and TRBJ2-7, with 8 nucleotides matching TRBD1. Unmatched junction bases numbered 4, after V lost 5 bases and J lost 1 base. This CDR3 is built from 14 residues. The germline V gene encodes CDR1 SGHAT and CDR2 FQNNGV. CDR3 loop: CASSSTGGSYEQYV. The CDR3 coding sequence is TGTGCCAGCAGCAGTACAGGGGGTTCCTACGAGCAGTACGTC.

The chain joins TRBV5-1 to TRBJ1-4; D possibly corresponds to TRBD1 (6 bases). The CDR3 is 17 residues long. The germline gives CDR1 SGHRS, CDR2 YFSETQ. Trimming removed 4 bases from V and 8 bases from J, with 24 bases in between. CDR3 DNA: TGCGCCAGCAGCGAGCGTTTGGGGGGCCGGAATGGGGAAAAACTGTTTTTT. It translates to CASSERLGGRNGEKLFF.

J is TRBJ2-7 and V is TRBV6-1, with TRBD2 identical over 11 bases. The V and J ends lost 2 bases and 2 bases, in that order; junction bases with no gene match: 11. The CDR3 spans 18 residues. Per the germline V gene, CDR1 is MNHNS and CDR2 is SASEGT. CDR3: CASSESLAGGFRTYEQYF. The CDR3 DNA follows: TGTGCCAGCAGTGAAAGTCTAGCGGGGGGATTCCGTACCTACGAGCAGTACTTC.

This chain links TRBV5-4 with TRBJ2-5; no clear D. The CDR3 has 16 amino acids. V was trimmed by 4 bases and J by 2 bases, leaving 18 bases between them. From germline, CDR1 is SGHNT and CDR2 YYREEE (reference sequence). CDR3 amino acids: CASSPGGSRSQETQYF. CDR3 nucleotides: TGTGCCAGCAGCCCGGGTGGCAGTCGGTCTCAAGAGACCCAGTACTTC.

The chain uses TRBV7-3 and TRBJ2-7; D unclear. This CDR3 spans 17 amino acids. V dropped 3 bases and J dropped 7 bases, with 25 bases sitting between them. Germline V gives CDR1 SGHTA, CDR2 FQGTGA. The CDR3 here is CASSFCGRVRFPSEQYV. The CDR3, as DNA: TGTGCCAGCAGCTTTTGTGGCCGGGTCCGCTTCCCCTCAGAGCAGTACGTC.

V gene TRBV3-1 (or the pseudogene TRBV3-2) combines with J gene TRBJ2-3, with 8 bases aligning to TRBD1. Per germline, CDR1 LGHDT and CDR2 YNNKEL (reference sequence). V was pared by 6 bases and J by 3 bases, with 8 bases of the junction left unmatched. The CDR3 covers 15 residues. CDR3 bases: TGTGCCAGCAGGCCGGCCAGGGGGCGGACAGATACGCAGTATTTT. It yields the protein CASRPARGRTDTQYF.

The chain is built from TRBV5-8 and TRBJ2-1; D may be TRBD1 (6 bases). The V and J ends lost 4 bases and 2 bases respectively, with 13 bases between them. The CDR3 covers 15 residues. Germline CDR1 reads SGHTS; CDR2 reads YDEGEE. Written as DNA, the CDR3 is TGTGCCAGCAGCCCGACCGGGACAACCTACAATGAGCAGTTCTTC. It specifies CASSPTGTTYNEQFF. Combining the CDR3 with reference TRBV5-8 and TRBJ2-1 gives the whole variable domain EAGVTQSPTHLIKTRGQQATLRCSPISGHTSVYWYQQALGLGLQFLLWYDEGEERNRGNFPPRFSGRQFPNYSSELNVNALELEDSALYLCASSPTGTTYNEQFFGPGTRLTVL.